The rows below give T cell receptor beta chains drawn from one sample of a study of cytomegalovirus exposure and HLA in healthy donors. The method was immunoSEQ multiplex PCR; TCRdb's version includes in-frame clones alone and lacks a portion of them. The table has 180,000 or so clones, around 80% seen once. Sequencing was done on a sample of PBMCs. Every receptor here comes from a woman aged 45-60 years in good health and CMV-seropositive. Both conserved end residues are part of each CDR3. The D gene is left open where the match is weak. Only some rows state a clone size, as once, few, many or a class for expanded clones.

cdr3_aa: CSVDGAGGLGGQFF; cdr3_nt: TGCAGCGTTGACGGTGCGGGGGGGCTCGGTGGGCAGTTCTTC; j_call: TRBJ2-1; v_call: TRBV29-1; clone_size: -; d_call: TRBD2
cdr3_aa: CASTEITDTQYF; cdr3_nt: TGTGCCAGCACAGAAATCACAGATACGCAGTATTTT; j_call: TRBJ2-3; v_call: TRBV6-1; clone_size: -; d_call: -
cdr3_aa: CASSLRLAGGFLSYNEQFF; cdr3_nt: TGTGCCAGTAGTTTGCGACTAGCGGGGGGTTTTCTCTCCTACAATGAGCAGTTCTTC; j_call: TRBJ2-1; v_call: TRBV19; clone_size: -; d_call: TRBD2
cdr3_aa: CASSWGDPGNTGELFF; cdr3_nt: TGTGCCAGCAGTTGGGGGGATCCGGGGAACACCGGGGAGCTGTTTTTT; j_call: TRBJ2-2; v_call: TRBV27; clone_size: -; d_call: -
cdr3_aa: CASSPRPGSSYNEQFF; cdr3_nt: TGCGCCAGCAGCCCCAGGCCCGGGAGCTCCTACAATGAGCAGTTCTTC; j_call: TRBJ2-1; v_call: TRBV5-1; clone_size: -; d_call: -
cdr3_aa: CASSPLTGQVQHF; cdr3_nt: TGTGCCAGCAGCCCCCTGACAGGTCAGGTCCAGCATTTT; j_call: TRBJ1-5; v_call: TRBV7-2; clone_size: -; d_call: -
cdr3_aa: CASRRRVGSNQPQHF; cdr3_nt: TGTGCCAGCAGGAGGCGGGTAGGGAGCAATCAGCCCCAGCATTTT; j_call: TRBJ1-5; v_call: TRBV2; clone_size: once; d_call: -
cdr3_aa: CASSLGGAGGTQHF; cdr3_nt: TGTGCCAGCAGCTTAGGTGGGGCAGGGGGAACCCAGCATTTT; j_call: TRBJ1-5; v_call: TRBV7-9; clone_size: -; d_call: TRBD1
cdr3_aa: CASSLDGGAKTEAFF; cdr3_nt: TGTGCCAGCAGCCTTGATGGGGGGGCGAAAACTGAAGCTTTCTTT; j_call: TRBJ1-1; v_call: TRBV6-6; clone_size: -; d_call: -
cdr3_aa: CAISEWGGETNEKLFF; cdr3_nt: TGTGCCATCAGTGAGTGGGGGGGCGAAACTAATGAAAAACTGTTTTTT; j_call: TRBJ1-4; v_call: TRBV10-3; clone_size: -; d_call: -
cdr3_aa: CASSLHTPGQSYEQYF; cdr3_nt: TGTGCCAGCAGCTTACATACCCCTGGACAGTCCTACGAGCAGTACTTC; j_call: TRBJ2-7; v_call: TRBV11-2; clone_size: few; d_call: -
cdr3_aa: CASSRDSRYGYTF; cdr3_nt: TGTGCCAGCAGCCGGGACTCCCGCTATGGCTACACCTTC; j_call: TRBJ1-2; v_call: TRBV2; clone_size: -; d_call: -
cdr3_aa: CASSYSSGRGSRGYTF; cdr3_nt: TGTGCCAGCAGTTACTCGTCCGGGAGGGGGTCTCGGGGCTACACCTTC; j_call: TRBJ1-2; v_call: TRBV6-5; clone_size: -; d_call: -
cdr3_aa: CASSVGLAGNNEQFF; cdr3_nt: TGTGCCAGCAGCGTCGGACTAGCGGGTAACAATGAGCAGTTCTTC; j_call: TRBJ2-1; v_call: TRBV9; clone_size: -; d_call: TRBD2
cdr3_aa: CASRGGWGTEAFF; cdr3_nt: TGTGCCAGCAGAGGGGGTTGGGGAACTGAAGCTTTCTTT; j_call: TRBJ1-1; v_call: TRBV6-1; clone_size: -; d_call: -
cdr3_aa: CASSLQGASTGELFF; cdr3_nt: TGTGCCAGCAGCTTGCAGGGGGCGAGCACCGGGGAGCTGTTTTTT; j_call: TRBJ2-2; v_call: TRBV11-2; clone_size: -; d_call: TRBD1
cdr3_aa: CASKVSLGRDIQYF; cdr3_nt: TGTGCCAGCAAAGTTAGTCTCGGGAGGGACATTCAGTACTTC; j_call: TRBJ2-4; v_call: TRBV6-5; clone_size: -; d_call: TRBD2
cdr3_aa: CASSYDTGGIYGYTF; cdr3_nt: TGCGCCAGCAGCTACGACACAGGGGGCATCTATGGCTACACCTTC; j_call: TRBJ1-2; v_call: TRBV5-1; clone_size: -; d_call: TRBD1
cdr3_aa: CATSRDKGAGGTQYF; cdr3_nt: TGTGCCACCAGCAGAGATAAGGGGGCCGGGGGGACCCAGTACTTC; j_call: TRBJ2-5; v_call: TRBV15; clone_size: -; d_call: -
cdr3_aa: CASSYSQGRPTIYF; cdr3_nt: TGTGCCAGCAGTTACTCGCAGGGGCGACCGACCATATATTTT; j_call: TRBJ1-3; v_call: TRBV6-6; clone_size: -; d_call: -
cdr3_aa: CASRLRQGMNTEAFF; cdr3_nt: TGTGCCAGCAGACTTAGACAGGGGATGAACACTGAAGCTTTCTTT; j_call: TRBJ1-1; v_call: TRBV28; clone_size: -; d_call: TRBD1
cdr3_aa: CASSPPSRDQPQHF; cdr3_nt: TGTGCCAGCTCACCCCCATCCCGGGATCAGCCCCAGCATTTT; j_call: TRBJ1-5; v_call: TRBV18; clone_size: -; d_call: -
cdr3_aa: CASSVTGGGQETQYF; cdr3_nt: TGTGCCAGCAGCGTAACAGGGGGGGGCCAAGAGACCCAGTACTTC; j_call: TRBJ2-5; v_call: TRBV9; clone_size: -; d_call: -
cdr3_aa: CASSYWGQAYEQYF; cdr3_nt: TGTGCCAGCAGTTACTGGGGACAGGCCTACGAGCAGTACTTC; j_call: TRBJ2-7; v_call: TRBV6-5; clone_size: -; d_call: TRBD1
cdr3_aa: CSVLTGFYGYTF; cdr3_nt: TGCAGCGTTTTAACAGGGTTCTATGGCTACACCTTC; j_call: TRBJ1-2; v_call: TRBV29-1; clone_size: few; d_call: -
cdr3_aa: CASSPAEDYTTEAFF; cdr3_nt: TGTGCCAGCTCACCAGCAGAGGACTATACGACTGAAGCTTTCTTT; j_call: TRBJ1-1; v_call: TRBV18; clone_size: -; d_call: -
cdr3_aa: CASSIYGGYEQYF; cdr3_nt: TGTGCCAGTAGTATATATGGGGGGTACGAGCAGTACTTC; j_call: TRBJ2-7; v_call: TRBV19; clone_size: -; d_call: -
cdr3_aa: CASSPPPPDSGGAYNEQFF; cdr3_nt: TGTGCCAGCAGTCCACCCCCCCCGGATAGCGGGGGGGCATACAATGAGCAGTTCTTC; j_call: TRBJ2-1; v_call: TRBV27; clone_size: -; d_call: TRBD2
cdr3_aa: CASREGTYEQYF; cdr3_nt: TGTGCCAGCAGAGAAGGGACATACGAGCAGTACTTC; j_call: TRBJ2-7; v_call: TRBV6-6; clone_size: -; d_call: -
cdr3_aa: CASSDRDYGYTF; cdr3_nt: TGTGCCAGCAGTGACAGGGACTATGGCTACACCTTC; j_call: TRBJ1-2; v_call: TRBV6-1; clone_size: -; d_call: -
cdr3_aa: CASSYQTGGGAEAFF; cdr3_nt: TGCGCCAGCAGCTACCAGACAGGGGGGGGCGCTGAAGCTTTCTTT; j_call: TRBJ1-1; v_call: TRBV5-1; clone_size: -; d_call: TRBD1
cdr3_aa: CASSHWGQGQETQYF; cdr3_nt: TGCGCCAGCAGCCACTGGGGGCAGGGCCAAGAGACCCAGTACTTC; j_call: TRBJ2-5; v_call: TRBV4-1; clone_size: -; d_call: -
cdr3_aa: CASSFRASGSPLHF; cdr3_nt: TGTGCCAGCAGTTTCCGGGCGAGCGGATCACCCCTCCACTTT; j_call: TRBJ1-6; v_call: TRBV6-1; clone_size: -; d_call: -
cdr3_aa: CASSLLMGTGSHEQYF; cdr3_nt: TGTGCCAGCAGCTTACTGATGGGGACAGGTAGCCACGAGCAGTACTTC; j_call: TRBJ2-7; v_call: TRBV7-9; clone_size: -; d_call: TRBD1
cdr3_aa: CASSAPLSDTQYF; cdr3_nt: TGTGCCAGCAGCGCCCCCTTATCGGATACGCAGTATTTT; j_call: TRBJ2-3; v_call: TRBV9; clone_size: -; d_call: -
cdr3_aa: CASSALVGNTEAFF; cdr3_nt: TGTGCCAGCAGCGCCTTAGTTGGGAACACTGAAGCTTTCTTT; j_call: TRBJ1-1; v_call: TRBV7-2; clone_size: few; d_call: -
cdr3_aa: CASSLVPGGFNQPQHF; cdr3_nt: TGCGCCAGCAGCTTGGTCCCAGGGGGGTTCAATCAGCCCCAGCATTTT; j_call: TRBJ1-5; v_call: TRBV5-1; clone_size: -; d_call: TRBD1
cdr3_aa: CASSLAGRGASGDQYF; cdr3_nt: TGTGCCAGCAGCTTAGCCGGGCGGGGGGCTTCGGGGGACCAGTACTTC; j_call: TRBJ2-5; v_call: TRBV7-2; clone_size: -; d_call: TRBD2
cdr3_aa: CASSYAVIGSYEQYF; cdr3_nt: TGTGCCAGCAGTTACGCCGTTATCGGGAGTTACGAGCAGTACTTC; j_call: TRBJ2-7; v_call: TRBV6-6; clone_size: -; d_call: -
cdr3_aa: CASSGRVDGEGTEAFF; cdr3_nt: TGTGCCAGCAGCGGGAGAGTTGACGGGGAGGGCACTGAAGCTTTCTTT; j_call: TRBJ1-1; v_call: TRBV9; clone_size: -; d_call: -
cdr3_aa: CASSRRGLAVTGELFF; cdr3_nt: TGTGCCAGCAGTAGGAGGGGACTAGCGGTCACCGGGGAGCTGTTTTTT; j_call: TRBJ2-2; v_call: TRBV7-2; clone_size: -; d_call: TRBD2
cdr3_aa: CASISPLSRETIYF; cdr3_nt: TGTGCCAGCATTTCTCCCTTGTCACGGGAAACCATATATTTT; j_call: TRBJ1-3; v_call: TRBV28; clone_size: -; d_call: -
cdr3_aa: CASSMHTGAYSNQPQHF; cdr3_nt: TGTGCCAGTAGTATGCACACAGGGGCCTATAGCAATCAGCCCCAGCATTTT; j_call: TRBJ1-5; v_call: TRBV19; clone_size: -; d_call: TRBD1
cdr3_aa: CASSPSGDSSYEQYF; cdr3_nt: TGTGCCAGCAGCCCTAGCGGGGACAGCTCCTACGAGCAGTACTTC; j_call: TRBJ2-7; v_call: TRBV9; clone_size: few; d_call: TRBD2
cdr3_aa: CASSMTGEMRHRYF; cdr3_nt: TGTGCCAGTAGCATGACAGGGGAAATGAGGCATCGGTACTTC; j_call: TRBJ2-7; v_call: TRBV19; clone_size: -; d_call: TRBD1
cdr3_aa: CASTRGRGYGYTF; cdr3_nt: TGTGCCAGCACCAGGGGCAGGGGTTATGGCTACACCTTC; j_call: TRBJ1-2; v_call: TRBV6-5; clone_size: few; d_call: -
cdr3_aa: CASSVSGGAISYEQYF; cdr3_nt: TGTGCCAGTAGTGTCTCGGGGGGAGCGATTTCCTACGAGCAGTACTTC; j_call: TRBJ2-7; v_call: TRBV19; clone_size: -; d_call: TRBD2
cdr3_aa: CAITTGQDSYEQYF; cdr3_nt: TGTGCCATCACTACGGGACAGGATTCCTACGAGCAGTACTTC; j_call: TRBJ2-7; v_call: TRBV10-3; clone_size: -; d_call: TRBD1
cdr3_aa: CASRPSRAQHF; cdr3_nt: TGTGCCAGCAGACCCTCGCGAGCCCAGCATTTT; j_call: TRBJ1-5; v_call: TRBV6-1; clone_size: -; d_call: -
cdr3_aa: CASSSSQGIPTYEQYF; cdr3_nt: TGTGCCAGCAGCTCAAGCCAGGGGATACCTACCTACGAGCAGTACTTC; j_call: TRBJ2-7; v_call: TRBV7-2; clone_size: -; d_call: -
cdr3_aa: CASSLGGRANYEQYF; cdr3_nt: TGTGCCAGCAGTTTAGGCGGGAGGGCCAACTACGAGCAGTACTTC; j_call: TRBJ2-7; v_call: TRBV28; clone_size: -; d_call: TRBD2
cdr3_aa: CASSQDSRQSSYNEQFF; cdr3_nt: TGTGCCAGCAGCCAAGATTCCAGGCAGAGCTCCTACAATGAGCAGTTCTTC; j_call: TRBJ2-1; v_call: TRBV4-2; clone_size: -; d_call: -
cdr3_aa: CASSPQRPGQKFQETQYF; cdr3_nt: TGTGCCAGCAGCCCACAAAGGCCGGGACAGAAATTCCAAGAGACCCAGTACTTC; j_call: TRBJ2-5; v_call: TRBV9; clone_size: -; d_call: TRBD1
cdr3_aa: CASSPTGADQPQHF; cdr3_nt: TGTGCCAGCTCACCTACAGGGGCGGATCAGCCCCAGCATTTT; j_call: TRBJ1-5; v_call: TRBV18; clone_size: -; d_call: TRBD1
cdr3_aa: CASSTGLAGSYEQYF; cdr3_nt: TGCGCCAGCAGCACGGGACTAGCGGGATCCTACGAGCAGTACTTC; j_call: TRBJ2-7; v_call: TRBV5-1; clone_size: -; d_call: TRBD2
cdr3_aa: CASSLDRATQYF; cdr3_nt: TGTGCCAGCAGCTTGGACAGGGCTACGCAGTATTTT; j_call: TRBJ2-3; v_call: TRBV7-3; clone_size: once; d_call: TRBD1
cdr3_aa: CASRPTGDYGYTF; cdr3_nt: TGTGCCAGTAGGCCGACAGGGGACTATGGCTACACCTTC; j_call: TRBJ1-2; v_call: TRBV19; clone_size: -; d_call: TRBD1
cdr3_aa: CASSLRLTDTEAFF; cdr3_nt: TGTGCCAGCAGTTTACGGTTAACGGACACTGAAGCTTTCTTT; j_call: TRBJ1-1; v_call: TRBV27; clone_size: -; d_call: -